This entry lists 16 T cell receptor beta chains sequenced from one sample in a study of T cell changes during pregnancy in multiple sclerosis. The method was immunoSEQ multiplex PCR; TCRdb's version includes in-frame clones alone and lacks a portion of them. The repertoire has over 50,000 clones, 90% of them found once; the top ten carry around 2.3%. The sample was peripheral blood, taken in the first trimester of pregnancy. Source of these receptors: a female donor in good health, enrolled as a control in a pregnancy study.

V gene TRBV5-1 combines with J gene TRBJ2-3; D is unresolved. The V and J ends lost 5 bases and 3 bases respectively, with 10 bases between them. CDR3 length: 13 residues. CDR1 SGHRS and CDR2 YFSETQ come from the germline V gene. The CDR3 nucleotides read TGCGCCAGCAGATTGCGAGAAACAGATACGCAGTATTTT. Protein product: CASRLRETDTQYF.

As to this clone: A much larger clone differs by one base, so this may be a read error. The rearrangement joins TRBV7-8 to TRBJ2-1; D might be TRBD1 (5 bases). V lost 2 bases and J 4 bases, leaving 6 bases between the germline ends. In germline, CDR1 is SGHVS, CDR2 FQNEAQ. The CDR3 has 13 residues. The DNA for the CDR3 is TGTGCCAGCAGCTTATCAGGGTACAATGAGCAGTTCTTC. Its protein is CASSLSGYNEQFF.

This clone was picked up a small number of times. An end of the junction differs from the germline gene, which may be a read error. The chain carries TRBV10-1 and TRBJ1-1; weak D call: TRBD1 (5 bases). CDR1 and CDR2 from the germline V gene are WNHNN and SYGVQD (reference sequence). This CDR3 contains 13 residues. DNA for the CDR3: TGCGCCACCAGTCAGGGCATTAACACTGAAGCTTTCTTT. Encoded protein: CATSQGINTEAFF.

This sequence joins TRBV7-8 and TRBJ1-5, with 8 bases matching TRBD1. Germline CDR1 SGHVS, CDR2 FQNEAQ. After removal of 2 bases from V and 7 bases from J, the junction contained 13 bases not matched to a gene. The CDR3 totals 17 residues. The CDR3 DNA sequence: TGTGCCAGCAGCTTAAGATGGACAGGGATGGTCGGGCAGCCCCAGCATTTT. Translation gives CASSLRWTGMVGQPQHF.

In nucleotides, the CDR3 is TGTGCCACCCGGACTAGCGGGAGCGGTAAAACCGGGGAGCTGTTTTTT. The encoded protein is CATRTSGSGKTGELFF. This chain uses TRBV19 with TRBJ2-2; 13 bases agree with TRBD2. Per germline, CDR1 LNHDA and CDR2 SQIVND (reference sequence). Trimming removed 10 bases from V and 5 bases from J; junction bases left unmatched: 10. The CDR3 length is 16 residues.

The rearrangement uses TRBV28 and TRBJ2-5; D is undetermined. Germline CDR1 is MDHEN and CDR2 is SYDVKM. This CDR3 has 12 amino acids. V lost 8 bases and J 2 bases, leaving 9 bases between the germline ends. The CDR3 spells CASRTVQETQYF. Written as DNA, the CDR3 is TGTGCCAGCCGAACGGTACAAGAGACCCAGTACTTC.

This chain uses TRBV5-1 with TRBJ2-1; D may be TRBD2 (6 bases). This CDR3 comprises 18 residues. V was pared by 3 bases and J by 4 bases, with 23 bases between. Germline V gene data show CDR1 as SGHRS and CDR2 as YFSETQ. CDR3 amino acids: CASSWPLASAGRYNEQFF. CDR3 nucleotides: TGCGCCAGCAGCTGGCCCCTTGCGTCCGCGGGGCGGTACAATGAGCAGTTCTTC.

The V gene is TRBV2, the J gene TRBJ2-3; 10 positions agree with TRBD2. Trimming at V came to 7 bases and at J to 7 bases, leaving 8 bases not matched to a gene. The germline gives CDR1 SNHLY, CDR2 FYNNEI. The CDR3 sequence is 14 residues long. For the CDR3, the DNA is TGTGCCAGCACCTACCGGACTAGCGGCCATACGCAGTATTTT. Residues: CASTYRTSGHTQYF.

CDR3 amino acids: CASRTGTLKTQYF. DNA for the CDR3: TGTGCCAGCAGGACAGGGACGCTCAAGACCCAGTACTTC. The V gene is TRBV27, the J gene TRBJ2-5; 7 bases line up with TRBD1. CDR1 is MNHEY and CDR2 is SMNVEV in the germline V gene (reference sequence). The V segment lost 6 bases and the J segment 6 bases; nucleotides outside the gene matches: 7. The CDR3 length is 13 residues.

This chain uses TRBV7-9 with TRBJ1-4; 9 bases are shared with TRBD1. The CDR3 consists of 14 residues. CDR1 is SEHNR, CDR2 FQNEAQ, per germline (reference sequence). Losses at the gene ends were 6 bases for V and 7 bases for J; bases not matched to a gene: 6. CDR3: CASRAGTGSEKLFF. CDR3 DNA: TGTGCCAGCAGAGCCGGGACAGGGAGTGAAAAACTGTTTTTT.

This clone was seen more than once but under ten times. The chain recombines TRBV29-1 with TRBJ1-4; TRBD1 matches 7 bases. Trimming took 0 bases from V and 4 from J; bases not matched to a gene: 2. The germline CDR1 and CDR2 sequences are SQVTM and ANQGSEA. This CDR3 contains 14 residues. In DNA form, the CDR3 reads TGCAGCGTTGAAGACGACAGGGATAATGAAAAACTGTTTTTT. Amino acids: CSVEDDRDNEKLFF.

The rearrangement links TRBV27 to TRBJ2-3, with 11 bases that match TRBD1. With V trimmed by 3 bases and J by 14 bases, 4 bases remained unmatched. Per the germline V gene, CDR1 is MNHEY and CDR2 is SMNVEV (reference sequence). The CDR3 totals 12 residues. The CDR3 sequence: CASSLGQGDRYF. CDR3 nucleotide sequence: TGTGCCAGCAGTTTGGGACAGGGGGATAGGTATTTT.

The chain uses TRBV7-3 and TRBJ2-5, with 8 bases aligning to TRBD2. CDR3 length: 17 amino acids. Per germline, CDR1 SGHTA and CDR2 FQGTGA. The trim removed 2 bases at V and 5 bases at J, leaving 13 bases unmatched. CDR3 in amino acids: CASSLGPLAAGDETQYF. CDR3 nucleotide sequence: TGTGCCAGCAGCTTAGGCCCCCTCGCAGCGGGGGACGAGACCCAGTACTTC. Using reference TRBV7-3 and TRBJ2-5 for the parts outside the CDR3, the full variable domain is GAGVSQTPSNKVTEKGKYVELRCDPISGHTALYWYRQSLGQGPEFLIYFQGTGAADDSGLPNDRFFAVRPEGSVSTLKIQRTERGDSAVYLCASSLGPLAAGDETQYFGPGTRLLVL.

The gene calls are TRBV5-1 and TRBJ2-7, with 7 bases identical to TRBD1. CDR1 is SGHRS, CDR2 YFSETQ, per germline. The CDR3 sequence is 15 residues long. The V gene end was trimmed by 0 bases and the J gene end by 3 bases; junction bases not matched to a gene: 6. The CDR3 region is CASSLGQGFYYEQYF. DNA for the CDR3: TGCGCCAGCAGCTTGGGACAGGGCTTCTACTACGAGCAGTACTTC.

The chain employs TRBV2 and TRBJ1-1; D possibly corresponds to TRBD1 (5 bases). This CDR3 region has 14 residues. Germline CDR1 is SNHLY and CDR2 is FYNNEI. The V end was cut by 4 bases, the J end by 0 bases, with 9 bases between. The CDR3, as DNA: TGTGCCAGCAGTGTCGACAGAATGAACACTGAAGCTTTCTTT. Its protein is CASSVDRMNTEAFF.

The chain employs TRBV30 and TRBJ2-3; D might be TRBD2 (6 bases). The CDR3 spans 13 residues. Trimming stripped 2 bases from V and 1 base from J, with 7 bases between. Germline assignment: CDR1 GTSNPN and CDR2 SVGIG (reference sequence). CDR3 nucleotide sequence: TGTGCCTGGAGTACGGGGGGCACAGATACGCAGTATTTT. Translating gives CAWSTGGTDTQYF.